Below, 21 T cell receptor beta chains from the same sample are listed, as sequenced in a study of T cell changes during pregnancy in multiple sclerosis. Assay: immunoSEQ multiplex PCR; the TCRdb copy retains only in-frame clones and omits some. Among about 50,000 clones, about 93% were seen once, and the ten largest hold 0.61%. The specimen was CD4+ T cells from peripheral blood mononuclear cells, collected after pregnancy. The source is a female donor in good health, enrolled as a control in a pregnancy study.

The chain joins TRBV6-1 to TRBJ1-3; D unclear. Trimming left V 0 bases short and J 0 bases short, with 12 bases between. Germline-derived CDR1 and CDR2 are MNHNS and SASEGT. The CDR3 totals 17 residues. The CDR3 sequence: CASSEANPNSSGNTIYF. CDR3 sequence (DNA): TGTGCCAGCAGTGAAGCCAACCCCAACAGCTCTGGAAACACCATATATTTT.

This rearrangement joins TRBV18 to TRBJ2-7, with D perhaps matching TRBD1 (5 bases). This CDR3 region has 16 residues. Germline values: CDR1 KGHSH, CDR2 LQKENI. The ends were cut back, 0 bases at V and 2 bases at J, with 14 bases in the middle. The CDR3 bases are TGTGCCAGCTCACCACCGTTTTTCAGGGCCCCCTACGAGCAGTACTTC. Its translation: CASSPPFFRAPYEQYF.

This clone came up once. The chain recombines TRBV11-3 with TRBJ2-2, with a weak D call TRBD1 (6 bases). This CDR3 contains 16 residues. Germline V lookup: CDR1 SGHNT, CDR2 YENEEA. Trimming stripped 5 bases from V and 12 bases from J, with 25 bases between. In DNA, the CDR3 is TGTGCCAGCAGCCGGAGTAGGGGGTCGCAGGGTTTGAAGCTGTTTTTT. It encodes CASSRSRGSQGLKLFF.

The V gene is TRBV19, the J gene TRBJ2-2; 7 bases are a match to TRBD1. Losses at the gene ends were 0 bases for V and 0 bases for J; bases not matched to a gene: 7. This CDR3 has 18 amino acids. Germline V gives CDR1 LNHDA, CDR2 SQIVND (reference sequence). The CDR3 reads CASSIDPLQGPNTGELFF. Here the CDR3 DNA reads TGTGCCAGTAGTATAGACCCCCTACAGGGGCCGAACACCGGGGAGCTGTTTTTT.

V gene TRBV19 combines with J gene TRBJ1-3; D gene ambiguous. The CDR3 is 14 residues long. Per germline, CDR1 LNHDA and CDR2 SQIVND (reference sequence). V lost 3 bases and J lost 1, with 7 bases in between. The CDR3 coding sequence is TGTGCCAGTAGTATTCGGAGTTCTGGAAACACCATATATTTT. Its translation is CASSIRSSGNTIYF.

This clone came up once. The genes are TRBV7-6 and TRBJ2-3; D is ambiguous. The CDR3 extends over 13 amino acids. The V end was cut by 3 bases, the J end by 6 bases, with 10 bases between. Germline-derived CDR1 and CDR2 are SGHVS and FNYEAQ. CDR3 sequence (DNA): TGTGCCAGCAGCTTCTCTGTCCCGGATACGCAGTATTTT. Translation gives CASSFSVPDTQYF.

The V call is TRBV27, the J call TRBJ1-4, with TRBD1 as a possible D gene (6 bases). V lost 7 bases to trimming and J lost 4 bases, with 16 bases between them. This CDR3 comprises 15 residues. CDR1 and CDR2 from the germline V gene are MNHEY and SMNVEV (reference sequence). In DNA form, the CDR3 reads TGTGCCAGCAAACAGGGAAATTTCCTTAATGAAAAACTGTTTTTT. It codes for CASKQGNFLNEKLFF.

The chain carries TRBV6-5 and TRBJ2-5; TRBD1 agrees at 8 bases. Unmatched junction bases numbered 4, after V lost 4 bases and J lost 0 bases. CDR1 and CDR2 from the germline V gene are MNHEY and SVGAGI. This CDR3 is 15 amino acids long. The CDR3 sequence: CASSLGQAYQETQYF. In nucleotides, the CDR3 is TGTGCCAGCAGTTTGGGACAGGCGTACCAAGAGACCCAGTACTTC.

This sequence joins TRBV7-8 and TRBJ2-3; 7 bases fit TRBD2. V lost 6 bases and J lost 5; bases outside the gene matches: 5. CDR3 length equals 13 residues. Germline CDR1 reads SGHVS; CDR2 reads FQNEAQ. This CDR3 is CASRLGGGDTQYF. The CDR3 region has the DNA TGTGCCAGCAGGCTGGGGGGGGGAGATACGCAGTATTTT.

The chain joins TRBV10-3 to TRBJ2-3, with 7 positions matching TRBD2. Germline values: CDR1 ENHRY, CDR2 SYGVKD. With 6 bases clipped from V and 2 bases from J, the junction kept 17 bases outside the gene matches. This CDR3 spans 18 amino acids. In DNA form, the CDR3 reads TGTGCCATCAGCCGGCCACCCGGGACTATCCTCTTCACAGATACGCAGTATTTT. Protein sequence: CAISRPPGTILFTDTQYF.

The chain combines TRBV5-1 with TRBJ2-3; 8 bases line up with TRBD2. The CDR3 has 15 residues. The trim removed 3 bases at V and 4 bases at J, leaving 7 bases unmatched. Germline V gene sequence: CDR1 SGHRS, CDR2 YFSETQ. CDR3: CASSSVAGRADTQYF. The CDR3 bases are TGCGCCAGCAGCTCGGTAGCGGGAAGGGCAGATACGCAGTATTTT.

The chain employs TRBV28 and TRBJ2-3; 7 bases are shared with TRBD2. This CDR3 contains 14 residues. Germline lookup yields CDR1 MDHEN and CDR2 SYDVKM. Trimming took 5 bases from V and 4 from J; bases not matched to a gene: 6. The DNA of the CDR3 is TGTGCCAGCAGTCGTATAGCGGGCCCAGATACGCAGTATTTT. Translation: CASSRIAGPDTQYF.

The genes are TRBV7-8 and TRBJ2-1; 8 positions agree with TRBD1. This CDR3 spans 16 amino acids. The ends lost 5 bases at V and 3 bases at J; junction bases unmatched: 9. CDR1 is SGHVS and CDR2 is FQNEAQ in the germline V gene. CDR3 sequence (DNA): TGTGCCAGCAGCCCTAACCAAGGACAGGGCTACAATGAGCAGTTCTTC. Protein: CASSPNQGQGYNEQFF.

The rearrangement uses TRBV5-1 and TRBJ2-3; 7 bases line up with TRBD1. In germline, CDR1 is SGHRS, CDR2 YFSETQ. V lost 0 bases, J lost 3 bases, and 7 bases stayed unmatched. The CDR3 length is 16 residues. CDR3 sequence reads: CASSLAGAGGTDTQYF. The CDR3 nucleotides read TGCGCCAGCAGCTTGGCCGGGGCAGGGGGAACAGATACGCAGTATTTT. Complete variable domain (other parts from reference TRBV5-1 and TRBJ2-3): KAGVTQTPRYLIKTRGQQVTLSCSPISGHRSVSWYQQTPGQGLQFLFEYFSETQRNKGNFPGRFSGRQFSNSRSEMNVSTLELGDSALYLCASSLAGAGGTDTQYFGPGTRLTVL.

This clone is a singleton in its sample. V usage is TRBV5-8 and J usage is TRBJ1-2, with D possibly TRBD1 on 6 matching bases. Germline V gene sequence: CDR1 SGHTS, CDR2 YDEGEE. V lost 4 bases to trimming and J lost 8 bases, with 15 bases between them. CDR3 size: 13 residues. The CDR3 here is CASSPLGGPGYTF. The CDR3 DNA sequence: TGTGCCAGCAGCCCACTGGGGGGGCCCGGCTACACCTTC.

The gene calls are TRBV2 and TRBJ1-6; the D gene is possibly TRBD1 (6 bases). Germline CDR1 is SNHLY and CDR2 is FYNNEI. This CDR3 spans 14 amino acids. V lost 7 bases and J lost 14, with 21 bases in between. Here the CDR3 reads CASIGIRGNLTLHF. CDR3 bases: TGTGCCAGCATAGGGATCAGGGGAAACCTCACCCTCCACTTT.

The chain employs TRBV6-6 and TRBJ2-7, with TRBD1 matching 7 bases. This CDR3 contains 14 residues. V was clipped by 6 bases and J by 5 bases; unmatched bases: 10. Germline lookup yields CDR1 MNHNY and CDR2 SVGAGI (reference sequence). This chain's CDR3 is CASSDSGGSNEQYF. The CDR3 DNA reads as TGTGCCAGCAGCGACTCAGGGGGAAGTAACGAGCAGTACTTC.

This clone was seen a single time. The chain combines TRBV5-6 with TRBJ1-2; D perhaps matches TRBD1 (5 bases). CDR3 length equals 15 residues. Germline assignment: CDR1 SGHDT and CDR2 YYEEEE. V lost 0 bases, J lost 8 bases, and 17 bases lay in between. This chain's CDR3 is CASSLEGGRAEGYTF. The CDR3 region has the DNA TGTGCCAGCAGCTTGGAGGGCGGCAGGGCGGAGGGCTACACCTTC.

CDR3 protein: CASSTGTGGGNTEAFF. The CDR3 DNA reads as TGCGCCAGCAGCACGGGGACGGGCGGGGGAAACACTGAAGCTTTCTTT. The chain joins TRBV5-1 to TRBJ1-1, with D perhaps TRBD1 (5 bases). This CDR3 region has 16 residues. Trimming took 4 bases from V and 2 from J, leaving 18 bases between them. Germline loops: CDR1 SGHRS, CDR2 YFSETQ. The full variable domain, its missing parts supplied by reference TRBV5-1 and TRBJ1-1, is KAGVTQTPRYLIKTRGQQVTLSCSPISGHRSVSWYQQTPGQGLQFLFEYFSETQRNKGNFPGRFSGRQFSNSRSEMNVSTLELGDSALYLCASSTGTGGGNTEAFFGQGTRLTVV.

The gene calls are TRBV18 and TRBJ2-7; D gene ambiguous. Trimming took off 4 bases at V and 5 bases at J, with 12 bases between the two ends. Germline V CDR1 and CDR2: KGHSH, LQKENI. This CDR3 has 13 amino acids. The CDR3 DNA is TGTGCCAGCTCACTATCCAGTACCGACGAGCAGTACTTC. This gives the protein CASSLSSTDEQYF. Variable domain in full (rest from reference TRBV18 and TRBJ2-7): NAGVMQNPRHLVRRRGQEARLRCSPMKGHSHVYWYRQLPEEGLKFMVYLQKENIIDESGMPKERFSAEFPKEGPSILRIQQVVRGDSAAYFCASSLSSTDEQYFGPGTRLTVT.

Written as DNA, the CDR3 is TGCGCCAGCAGCTTGGTACTAGCGGGAGAGACCCAGTACTTC. Translation gives CASSLVLAGETQYF. J is TRBJ2-5 and V is TRBV5-1; 9 positions agree with TRBD2. Germline CDR1 SGHRS, CDR2 YFSETQ. V lost 0 bases to trimming and J lost 4 bases; unmatched junction nucleotides: 1. The CDR3 loop spans 14 amino acids.